The T cell receptor beta chain described here comes from a study of lymphopenia after photon versus proton radiotherapy (dated by TCRdb to the late 2010s). Study-wide context: The study compared the immunological effects of photon versus proton radiation therapy in patients with gastrointestinal tumors who developed high-grade lymphopenia. A cohort of under 25 patients with gastrointestinal tumors who received either photon or proton therapy and subsequently developed lymphopenia was included. The goal of the study was to describe how the two radiation modalities differ in their effects on the immune system. The study at large found these results: Across the cohort, among patients who died, a greater drop in TCR diversity after the nadir was inversely correlated with overall survival time. The survival association was assessed only in patients who died, and better survival with proton therapy was presented by the authors as a possibility rather than a demonstrated result. Proton-treated patients stayed relatively stable during treatment, while photon-treated patients lost naive T cells and TCR diversity and gained effector/memory populations. Once the lymphocyte count had reached its nadir, the repertoires of photon-treated patients showed oligoclonal expansion, particularly of CD8+ Temra cells, and this expansion drove the decline in diversity.

Of note for this clone: Its antigen is currently not known. Nothing much larger sits one base from this clone, and base qualities are not available.

Receptors were amplified or captured by the immunoSEQ multiplex PCR assay. Alongside multiparametric flow cytometry, deep sequencing of rearranged TCR beta loci was used to profile the T cell repertoires. TCRdb's version of the immuneACCESS table is confined to in-frame rearrangements and falls short of the full clone set. An unresolved V gene accounts for under half of the shortfall where checked; the remainder is of unknown origin. Recorded for this sample are about 35,000 clones; 90% to 95% of them occurred a single time. The ten largest clones take up roughly 15% of the sample. Sequenced material: peripheral blood, taken from a patient treated with photon-based radiotherapy. This TCR was recovered from a man in his sixties with cholangiocarcinoma.

The CDR3 reads CASSPNGANEKLFF. At the DNA level, the sequence is TGTGCCAGCTCACCAAATGGAGCTAATGAAAAACTGTTTTTT. The rearrangement combines TRBV18 with TRBJ1-4; the D gene cannot be resolved reliably. CDR3 length: 14 amino acids, cysteine to phenylalanine. Only the CDR3 DNA stays, 42 bases, in frame from base 1. Between the V and J ends, shortened by 2 bases and 3 bases respectively, the junction contains 7 bases. Taken from the germline V gene, the CDR1 and CDR2 loops are KGHSH and LQKENI.